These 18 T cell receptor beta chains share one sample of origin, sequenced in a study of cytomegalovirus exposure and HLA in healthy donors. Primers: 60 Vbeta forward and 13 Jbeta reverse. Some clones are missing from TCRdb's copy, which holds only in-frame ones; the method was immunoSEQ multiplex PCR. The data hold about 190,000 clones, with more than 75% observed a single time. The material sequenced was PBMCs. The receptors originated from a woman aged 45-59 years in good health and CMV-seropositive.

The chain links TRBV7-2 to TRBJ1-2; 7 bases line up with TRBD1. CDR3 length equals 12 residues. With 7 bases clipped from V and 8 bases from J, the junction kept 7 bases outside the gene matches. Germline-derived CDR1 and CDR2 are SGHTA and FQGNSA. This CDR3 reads CASTNRTGGYTF. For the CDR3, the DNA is TGTGCCAGCACAAACCGGACAGGAGGCTACACCTTC.

The CDR3 is CASSRSSETQYF. The CDR3 region has the DNA TGCGCCAGCAGCCGGTCGTCGGAGACCCAGTACTTC. This chain links TRBV5-1 with TRBJ2-5; D is unclear. Trimming removed 4 bases at V and 5 bases at J, with 9 bases between. This CDR3 contains 12 residues. The germline V gene has CDR1 SGHRS and CDR2 YFSETQ.

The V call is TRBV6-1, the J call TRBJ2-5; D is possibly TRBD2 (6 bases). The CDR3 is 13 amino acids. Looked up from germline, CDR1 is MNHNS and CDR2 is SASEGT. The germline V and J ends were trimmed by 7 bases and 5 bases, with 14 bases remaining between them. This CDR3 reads CASIGRFGETQYF. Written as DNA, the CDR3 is TGTGCCAGCATTGGGAGGTTTGGGGAGACCCAGTACTTC.

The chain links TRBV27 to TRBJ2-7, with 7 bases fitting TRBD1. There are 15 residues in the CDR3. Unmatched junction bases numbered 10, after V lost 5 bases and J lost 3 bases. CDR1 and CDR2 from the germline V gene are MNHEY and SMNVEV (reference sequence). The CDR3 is CASSLSGTADYEQYF. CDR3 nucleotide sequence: TGTGCCAGCAGTCTGTCGGGGACAGCGGACTACGAGCAGTACTTC.

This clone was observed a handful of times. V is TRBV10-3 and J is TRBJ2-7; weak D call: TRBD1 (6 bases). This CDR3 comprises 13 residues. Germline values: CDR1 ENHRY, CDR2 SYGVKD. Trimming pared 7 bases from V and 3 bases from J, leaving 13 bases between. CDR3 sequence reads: CAINPGESYEQYF. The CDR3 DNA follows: TGTGCCATCAATCCAGGGGAGAGCTACGAGCAGTACTTC.

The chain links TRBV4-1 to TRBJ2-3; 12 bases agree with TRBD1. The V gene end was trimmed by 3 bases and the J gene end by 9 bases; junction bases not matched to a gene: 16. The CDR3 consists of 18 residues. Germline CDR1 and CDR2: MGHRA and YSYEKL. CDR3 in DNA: TGCGCCAGCAGCCAGGAGCCGTATCGGGACAGGGGGCTCGGCACGCAGTATTTT. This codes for CASSQEPYRDRGLGTQYF.

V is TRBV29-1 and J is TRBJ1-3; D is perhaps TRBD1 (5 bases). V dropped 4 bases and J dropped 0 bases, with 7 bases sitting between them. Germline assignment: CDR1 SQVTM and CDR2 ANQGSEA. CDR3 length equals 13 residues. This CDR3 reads CSVGQNSGNTIYF. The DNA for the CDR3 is TGCAGCGTTGGACAGAACTCTGGAAACACCATATATTTT.

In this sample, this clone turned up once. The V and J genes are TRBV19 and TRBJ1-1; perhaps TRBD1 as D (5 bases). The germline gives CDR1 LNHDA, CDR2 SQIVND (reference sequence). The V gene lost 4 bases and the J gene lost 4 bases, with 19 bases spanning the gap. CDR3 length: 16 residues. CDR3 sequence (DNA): TGTGCCAGTAGTAAGGCCAGGGCTATTATAGGCACTGAAGCTTTCTTT. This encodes CASSKARAIIGTEAFF.

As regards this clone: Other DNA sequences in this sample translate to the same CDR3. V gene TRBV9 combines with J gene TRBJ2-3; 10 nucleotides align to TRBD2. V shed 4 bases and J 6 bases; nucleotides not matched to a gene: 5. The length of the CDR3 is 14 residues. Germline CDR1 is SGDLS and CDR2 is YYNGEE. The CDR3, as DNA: TGTGCCAGCAGCCCGGGGACTAGCGTGGATACGCAGTATTTT. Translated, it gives CASSPGTSVDTQYF.

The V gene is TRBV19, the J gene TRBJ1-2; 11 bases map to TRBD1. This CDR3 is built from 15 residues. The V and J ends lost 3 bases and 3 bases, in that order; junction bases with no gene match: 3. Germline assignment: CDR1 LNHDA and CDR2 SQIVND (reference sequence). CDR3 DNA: TGTGCCAGTAGTATGCGGACAGGGGGCTACTATGGCTACACCTTC. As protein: CASSMRTGGYYGYTF.

CDR3 protein: CASSSRLAGEQETQYF. CDR3 nucleotides: TGTGCCAGCAGTTCCCGTCTAGCGGGGGAACAAGAGACCCAGTACTTC. The chain employs TRBV28 and TRBJ2-5; 10 positions agree with TRBD2. Per germline, CDR1 MDHEN and CDR2 SYDVKM. V lost 4 bases to trimming and J lost 2 bases; unmatched junction nucleotides: 7. The CDR3 length is 16 residues.

The CDR3 coding sequence is TGTGCCAGCAGCCCTCCCGGGACTAGCGGTTACAATGAGCAGTTCTTC. Its protein is CASSPPGTSGYNEQFF. The chain joins TRBV11-1 to TRBJ2-1; 11 bases fit TRBD2. Germline CDR1 reads SGHAT; CDR2 reads FQDESV (reference sequence). This CDR3 is built from 16 residues. The V and J ends lost 5 bases and 4 bases, in that order; junction bases with no gene match: 7. The whole variable domain, remainder taken from reference TRBV11-1 and TRBJ2-1, is EAEVAQSPRYKITEKSQAVAFWCDPISGHATLYWYRQILGQGPELLVQFQDESVVDDSQLPKDRFSAERLKGVDSTLKIQPAELGDSAMYLCASSPPGTSGYNEQFFGPGTRLTVL.

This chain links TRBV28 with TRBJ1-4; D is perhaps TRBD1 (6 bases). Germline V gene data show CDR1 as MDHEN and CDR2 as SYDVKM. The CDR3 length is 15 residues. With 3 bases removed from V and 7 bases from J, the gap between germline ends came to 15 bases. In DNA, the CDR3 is TGTGCCAGCAGTTTCGCGGGGGCCTGGTCTGAAAAACTGTTTTTT. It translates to CASSFAGAWSEKLFF.

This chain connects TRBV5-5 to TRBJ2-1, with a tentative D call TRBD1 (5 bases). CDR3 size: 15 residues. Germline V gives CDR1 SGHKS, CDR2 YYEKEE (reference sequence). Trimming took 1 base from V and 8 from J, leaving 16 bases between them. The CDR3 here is CASSLQGGARDEQFF. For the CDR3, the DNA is TGTGCCAGCAGCTTGCAGGGTGGGGCCAGGGATGAGCAGTTCTTC.

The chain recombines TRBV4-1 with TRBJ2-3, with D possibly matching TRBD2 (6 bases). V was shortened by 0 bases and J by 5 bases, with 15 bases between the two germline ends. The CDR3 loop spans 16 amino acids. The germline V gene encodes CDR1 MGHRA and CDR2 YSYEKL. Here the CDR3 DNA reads TGCGCCAGCAGCCAAGACCCAGCGGGCGTGGTAGATACGCAGTATTTT. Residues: CASSQDPAGVVDTQYF.

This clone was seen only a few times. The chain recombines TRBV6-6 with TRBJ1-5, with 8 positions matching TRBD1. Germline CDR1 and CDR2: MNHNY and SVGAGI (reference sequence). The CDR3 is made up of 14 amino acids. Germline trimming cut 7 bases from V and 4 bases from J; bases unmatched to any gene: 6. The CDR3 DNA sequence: TGTGCCAGCACAGGACAGGGACAAAATCAGCCCCAGCATTTT. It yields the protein CASTGQGQNQPQHF.

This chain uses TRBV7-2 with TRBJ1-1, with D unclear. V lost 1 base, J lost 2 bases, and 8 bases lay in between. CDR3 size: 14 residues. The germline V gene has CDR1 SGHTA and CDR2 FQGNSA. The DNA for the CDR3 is TGTGCCAGCAGCTTAGAGGCAGGTAACACTGAAGCTTTCTTT. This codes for CASSLEAGNTEAFF. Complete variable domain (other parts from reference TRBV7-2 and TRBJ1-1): GAGVSQSPSNKVTEKGKDVELRCDPISGHTALYWYRQSLGQGLEFLIYFQGNSAPDKSGLPSDRFSAERTGGSVSTLTIQRTQQEDSAVYLCASSLEAGNTEAFFGQGTRLTVV.

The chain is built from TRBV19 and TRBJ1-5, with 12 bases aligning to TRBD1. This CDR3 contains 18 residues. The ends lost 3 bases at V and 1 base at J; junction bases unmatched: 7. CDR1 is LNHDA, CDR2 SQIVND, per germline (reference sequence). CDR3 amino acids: CASSIGTGGPISNQPQHF. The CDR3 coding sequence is TGTGCCAGTAGTATTGGGACAGGGGGCCCAATCAGCAATCAGCCCCAGCATTTT.